A selection of T cell receptor beta chains follows, all from one sample in a study of T-cell reconstitution after alpha-beta-depleted transplantation in children. TCRdb reanalysed the PCR reads using MiXCR and keeps one entry per CDR3 protein. The sample carries about 300,000 distinct CDR3 sequences, 10% recorded once. The sequenced sample was PBMCs, obtained before TCRalphabeta/CD19-depleted stem cell transplant. The receptors stem from a boy in the first two years of life with acute myeloid leukemia, due to receive a stem cell transplant. Each CDR3 is given with its conserved first and last residue. D genes are given only for firm matches. Size is stated for part of the rows, as once, few or many counts, or as a class when the clone is expanded.

>.|TRBV12-3/TRBV12-4|TRBJ2-7|.
CASSPTSRGAYEQYF
TGTGCCAGCAGCCCCACCTCAAGAGGAGCCTACGAGCAGTACTTC
>TRBD2|TRBV5-1|TRBJ2-7|many
CASSVTGTSGTYEQYF
TGCGCCAGCAGCGTTACCGGGACTAGCGGGACCTACGAGCAGTACTTC
>.|TRBV27|TRBJ1-1|many
CASSLSGLPNTEAFF
TGTGCCAGCAGCCTCTCGGGACTGCCGAACACTGAAGCTTTCTTT
>TRBD1|TRBV7-9|TRBJ1-5|many
CASSLGGTGGQPQHF
TGTGCCAGCAGCTTAGGCGGGACAGGGGGGCAGCCCCAGCATTTT
>TRBD1|TRBV7-9|TRBJ1-5|few
CASSTEDRAQPQHF
TGTGCCAGCAGCACCGAGGACAGGGCCCAGCCCCAGCATTTT
>TRBD2|TRBV11-2|TRBJ2-3|many
CASSTQLAGVDTQYF
TGTGCCAGCAGCACTCAACTAGCGGGAGTGGATACGCAGTATTTT
>TRBD1|TRBV28|TRBJ2-3|.
CASRMTGKDTQYF
TGTGCCAGCAGAATGACAGGGAAAGATACGCAGTATTTT
>.|TRBV28|TRBJ2-1|many
CASSLYEQFF
TGTGCCAGCAGTTTATATGAGCAGTTCTTC
>.|TRBV12-3/TRBV12-4|TRBJ2-7|many
CASSWNPGLYEQYF
TGTGCCAGCAGTTGGAACCCGGGACTTTACGAGCAGTACTTC
>TRBD1|TRBV6-5|TRBJ2-1|many
CASSYPQGQGVHEQFF
TGTGCCAGCAGTTATCCGCAGGGACAGGGAGTCCATGAGCAGTTCTTC
>.|TRBV9|TRBJ2-4|many
CASSPLGKNIQYF
TGTGCCAGCAGCCCCCTGGGCAAAAACATTCAGTACTTC
>TRBD1|TRBV15|TRBJ1-2|many
CATSRGQGYGYTF
TGTGCCACCAGCAGAGGACAGGGCTATGGCTACACCTTC
>TRBD1|TRBV6-1|TRBJ2-7|many
CASNLQGVTYEQYF
TGTGCCAGCAACCTACAGGGGGTGACCTACGAGCAGTACTTC
>.|TRBV6-1|TRBJ2-1|.
CASSTPFRDGRVEQFF
TGTGCCAGCAGTACCCCTTTCCGGGATGGCCGGGTTGAGCAGTTCTTC
>TRBD1|TRBV12-3/TRBV12-4|TRBJ1-3|few
CASSRRQGISGNTIYF
TGTGCCAGCAGTAGGAGACAGGGAATCTCTGGAAACACCATATATTTT
>.|TRBV29-1|TRBJ1-1|many
CSVAPAGWNTEAFF
TGCAGCGTCGCCCCAGCGGGCTGGAACACTGAAGCTTTCTTT
>.|TRBV9|TRBJ1-5|many
CASSVDNSNQPQHF
TGTGCCAGCAGCGTAGATAATAGCAATCAGCCCCAGCATTTT
>.|TRBV25-1|TRBJ2-6|many
CASSETQGSGANVLTF
TGTGCCAGCAGTGAAACTCAGGGATCTGGGGCCAACGTCCTGACTTTC
>.|TRBV15|TRBJ2-3|few
CATSRGSEPTDTQYF
TGTGCCACCAGCAGAGGAAGCGAACCCACAGATACGCAGTATTTT
>TRBD1|TRBV28|TRBJ1-6|many
CASSLQGQGTSPLHF
TGTGCCAGCAGTTTACAGGGACAGGGGACCTCACCCCTCCACTTT
>.|TRBV5-4|TRBJ2-1|.
CASSFIWDHSLNEQFF
TGTGCCAGCAGCTTTATATGGGATCATAGTTTGAATGAGCAGTTCTTC
>.|TRBV28|TRBJ2-3|many
CASLFTDTQYF
TGTGCCAGCCTATTCACAGATACGCAGTATTTT
>.|TRBV5-1|TRBJ2-2|many
CASSPSPGAHTGELFF
TGCGCCAGCAGCCCGAGCCCGGGGGCGCACACCGGGGAGCTGTTTTTT
>.|TRBV7-3|TRBJ2-7|.
CASSLARLDEQYF
TGTGCCAGCAGCTTAGCTAGACTGGACGAGCAGTACTTC
>.|TRBV5-1|TRBJ2-1|many
CASSFGDRSAYNEQFF
TGCGCCAGCAGCTTCGGCGACAGGTCAGCCTACAATGAGCAGTTCTTC
>.|TRBV15|TRBJ1-2|.
CATSRVRDLLDGYTF
TGTGCCACCAGCAGAGTTCGGGACCTCCTGGATGGCTACACCTTC
>TRBD1|TRBV7-2|TRBJ1-1|many
CASSPQTGGGWNTEAFF
TGTGCCAGCAGCCCCCAAACAGGGGGCGGATGGAACACTGAAGCTTTCTTT
>.|TRBV6-5|TRBJ1-4|.
CASSYSWQTDLPEKLFF
TGTGCCAGCAGTTACTCTTGGCAGACGGACCTTCCCGAAAAACTGTTTTTT
>.|TRBV29-1|TRBJ2-1|many
CSVEDTGLVLVDYNEQFF
TGCAGCGTTGAAGATACGGGGCTAGTATTGGTGGACTACAATGAGCAGTTCTTC
>TRBD2|TRBV5-1|TRBJ2-4|few
CASSLLGLGTLAKNIQYF
TGCGCCAGCAGCTTGCTGGGACTAGGCACCTTAGCCAAAAACATTCAGTACTTC
>TRBD1|TRBV28|TRBJ1-5|few
CASSPPDRAYNQPQHF
TGTGCCAGCAGTCCCCCCGACAGGGCTTATAATCAGCCCCAGCATTTT
>TRBD1|TRBV4-3|TRBJ1-4|many
CASSPPTQGAGATNEKLFF
TGCGCCAGCAGCCCTCCTACACAGGGGGCCGGGGCAACTAATGAAAAACTGTTTTTT
>TRBD1|TRBV19|TRBJ2-7|few
CATADRGSNEQYF
TGTGCCACCGCGGACAGGGGAAGTAACGAGCAGTACTTC
>.|TRBV4-3|TRBJ2-1|many
CASSPGLLVRGDNEQFF
TGCGCCAGCAGCCCAGGCTTACTAGTCAGGGGGGACAATGAGCAGTTCTTC
>.|TRBV20-1|TRBJ1-1|many
CSADRAPLWKAFF
TGCAGTGCTGACCGGGCCCCCCTCTGGAAAGCTTTCTTT
>.|TRBV7-2|TRBJ2-3|many
CASSLRGGWTSTDTQYF
TGTGCCAGCAGCTTAAGGGGGGGATGGACTAGCACAGATACGCAGTATTTT
>TRBD2|TRBV4-3|TRBJ2-1|many
CASSHKSGLAVYNEQFF
TGCGCCAGCAGCCACAAATCAGGACTAGCGGTTTACAATGAGCAGTTCTTC
>TRBD1|TRBV14|TRBJ2-1|few
CASSRDSVGRQFF
TGTGCCAGCAGTCGGGACAGTGTGGGGCGGCAGTTCTTC
>.|TRBV12-3/TRBV12-4|TRBJ1-2|few
CASSLRQGLSFLYGYTF
TGTGCCAGCAGTTTAAGGCAGGGGCTCTCCTTTCTCTATGGCTACACCTTC
>.|TRBV6-5|TRBJ2-4|many
CASSYGDNHDIQYF
TGTGCCAGCAGTTACGGTGACAATCACGACATTCAGTACTTC
>.|TRBV7-8|TRBJ2-1|many
CASSLGPTSPHNEQFF
TGTGCCAGCAGCTTAGGCCCGACTAGTCCCCACAATGAGCAGTTCTTC
>.|TRBV28|TRBJ1-1|many
CASSFQEFGTEAFF
TGTGCCAGCAGTTTTCAGGAATTTGGCACTGAAGCTTTCTTT
>.|TRBV6-5|TRBJ2-2|few
CASSYRATGELFF
TGTGCCAGCAGTTACAGGGCTACCGGGGAGCTGTTTTTT
>.|TRBV28|TRBJ2-6|many
CASSSQGTGANVLTF
TGTGCCAGCAGTTCCCAGGGGACTGGGGCCAACGTCCTGACTTTC
>.|TRBV28|TRBJ2-3|.
CASRPSVGHTDTQYF
TGTGCCAGCAGACCCTCCGTAGGTCACACAGATACGCAGTATTTT
>.|TRBV20-1|TRBJ2-7|many
CSAYPFSSYEQYF
TGCAGTGCTTACCCCTTCAGCTCCTACGAGCAGTACTTC
>TRBD2|TRBV14|TRBJ2-3|many
CASSQLAGGTDTQYF
TGTGCCAGCAGCCAACTAGCGGGAGGCACAGATACGCAGTATTTT
>TRBD2|TRBV7-2|TRBJ2-1|many
CASSLERSSGSYEQFF
TGTGCCAGCAGCTTAGAGAGGTCTAGCGGGAGTTATGAGCAGTTCTTC
>TRBD1|TRBV7-9|TRBJ1-2|many
CASSSRMDRDLYGYTF
TGTGCCAGCAGCTCCAGGATGGACAGGGACCTCTATGGCTACACCTTC
>.|TRBV2|TRBJ1-2|few
CASSESAGVVTNYGYTF
TGTGCCAGCAGTGAGTCGGCGGGGGTTGTCACTAACTATGGCTACACCTTC